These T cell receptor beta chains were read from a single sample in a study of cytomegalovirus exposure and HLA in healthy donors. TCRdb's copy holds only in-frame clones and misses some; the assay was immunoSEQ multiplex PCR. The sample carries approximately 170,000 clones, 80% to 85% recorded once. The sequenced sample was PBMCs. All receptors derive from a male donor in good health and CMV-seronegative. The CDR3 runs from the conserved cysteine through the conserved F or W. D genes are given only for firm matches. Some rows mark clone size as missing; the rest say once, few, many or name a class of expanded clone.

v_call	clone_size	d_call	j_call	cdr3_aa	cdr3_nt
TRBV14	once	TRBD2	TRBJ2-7	CASSYWALGGSDYEQYF	TGTGCCAGCAGCTATTGGGCTCTGGGAGGGAGTGACTACGAGCAGTACTTC
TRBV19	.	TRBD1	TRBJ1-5	CASSIGAGGNQPQHF	TGTGCCAGTAGTATAGGGGCAGGGGGTAATCAGCCCCAGCATTTT
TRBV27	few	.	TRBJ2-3	CASRRAGRSSTDTQYF	TGTGCCAGCAGGCGGGCAGGACGATCTAGCACAGATACGCAGTATTTT
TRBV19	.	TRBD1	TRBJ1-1	CASTRTGSHDTEAFF	TGTGCCAGTACTCGGACAGGGAGCCATGACACTGAAGCTTTCTTT
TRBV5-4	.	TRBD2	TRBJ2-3	CASSLASGGASDTQYF	TGTGCCAGCAGCTTGGCCAGCGGGGGGGCCTCAGATACGCAGTATTTT
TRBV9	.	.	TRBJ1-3	CASSDDPRGRSGNTIYF	TGTGCCAGCAGCGACGACCCCAGGGGCCGCTCTGGAAACACCATATATTTT
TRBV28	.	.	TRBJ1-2	CASSDRGYGYTF	TGTGCCAGCAGTGATAGGGGATATGGCTACACCTTC
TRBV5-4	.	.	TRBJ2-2	CATHPRGAMNTGELFF	TGTGCCACCCACCCTCGTGGAGCAATGAACACCGGGGAGCTGTTTTTT
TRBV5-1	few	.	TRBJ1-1	CASSQGGGTEAFF	TGCGCCAGCAGCCAGGGAGGGGGCACTGAAGCTTTCTTT
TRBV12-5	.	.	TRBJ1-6	CASSSSAGFSPLHF	TGTGCTAGTTCCTCCTCGGCAGGTTTTTCACCCCTCCACTTT
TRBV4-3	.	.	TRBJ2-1	CASSQALGAYNEQFF	TGCGCCAGCAGCCAGGCCCTCGGGGCCTACAATGAGCAGTTCTTC
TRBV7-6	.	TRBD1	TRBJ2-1	CASTPSGVGQGGRSEQFF	TGTGCCAGCACGCCGTCGGGAGTAGGACAGGGCGGTCGGAGTGAGCAGTTCTTC
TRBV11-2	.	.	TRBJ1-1	CASSPDLNTEAFF	TGTGCCAGCAGCCCCGACTTGAACACTGAAGCTTTCTTT
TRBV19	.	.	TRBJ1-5	CATQTRLQDQPQHF	TGTGCCACCCAGACCAGGCTGCAGGATCAGCCCCAGCATTTT
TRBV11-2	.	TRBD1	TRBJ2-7	CASSLDREREQYF	TGTGCCAGCAGCTTGGACAGGGAACGCGAGCAGTACTTC
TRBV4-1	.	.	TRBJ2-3	CASSQATGTDTQYF	TGCGCCAGCAGCCAGGCAACAGGGACAGATACGCAGTATTTT
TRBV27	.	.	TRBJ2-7	CASSSHRVSSSYEQYF	TGTGCCAGCAGTTCCCACCGGGTTTCAAGCTCCTACGAGCAGTACTTC
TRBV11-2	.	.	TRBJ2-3	CASSLSGTPDTQYF	TGTGCCAGCAGCTTAAGCGGGACACCAGATACGCAGTATTTT
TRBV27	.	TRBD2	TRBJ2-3	CASSLFGGSVDTQYF	TGTGCCAGCAGTTTATTCGGGGGGTCCGTGGATACGCAGTATTTT
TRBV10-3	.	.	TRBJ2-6	CAISEDLMGANVLTF	TGTGCCATCAGTGAAGACTTAATGGGGGCCAACGTCCTGACTTTC
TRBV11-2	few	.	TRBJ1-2	CASSWGHRPWNYGYTF	TGTGCCAGCAGCTGGGGCCATCGACCCTGGAACTATGGCTACACCTTC
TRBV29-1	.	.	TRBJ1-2	CSVEARASKGYGYTF	TGCAGCGTTGAAGCGAGGGCCTCTAAGGGCTATGGCTACACCTTC
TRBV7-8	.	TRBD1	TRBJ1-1	CASSLVGGRNTEAFF	TGTGCCAGCAGCTTAGTAGGGGGCAGGAACACTGAAGCTTTCTTT
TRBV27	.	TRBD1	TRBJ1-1	CASSLFRGPTEAFF	TGTGCCAGCAGTTTGTTCAGGGGGCCGACTGAAGCTTTCTTT
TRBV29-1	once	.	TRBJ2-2	CSVDIGNTGELFF	TGCAGCGTGGACATTGGGAACACCGGGGAGCTGTTTTTT
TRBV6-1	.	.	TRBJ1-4	CASSEVGATNEKLFF	TGTGCCAGCAGTGAAGTCGGAGCAACTAATGAAAAACTGTTTTTT
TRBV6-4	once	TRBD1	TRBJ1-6	CASSANRDRYSPLHF	TGTGCCAGCAGTGCAAACCGGGACAGGTATTCACCCCTCCACTTT
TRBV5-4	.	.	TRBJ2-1	CASSHRDNNEQFF	TGTGCCAGCAGCCACCGGGACAACAATGAGCAGTTCTTC
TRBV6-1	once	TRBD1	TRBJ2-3	CASSERAGGFSTDTQYF	TGTGCCAGCAGTGAACGGGCAGGGGGCTTTTCGACAGATACGCAGTATTTT
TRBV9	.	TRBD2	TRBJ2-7	CASSARSGGVAYEQYF	TGTGCCAGCAGCGCCCGTAGCGGGGGGGTCGCCTACGAGCAGTACTTC
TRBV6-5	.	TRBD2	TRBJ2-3	CASSYSSSGGEDTQYF	TGTGCCAGCAGTTACTCGAGTAGCGGGGGGGAAGATACGCAGTATTTT
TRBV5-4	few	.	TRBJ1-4	CASSYGSDEKLFF	TGTGCCAGCAGCTACGGGTCGGATGAAAAACTGTTTTTT
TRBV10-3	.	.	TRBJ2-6	CAIGEELGANVLTF	TGTGCCATCGGAGAGGAGCTTGGGGCCAACGTCCTGACTTTC
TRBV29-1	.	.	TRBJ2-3	CSAEEADTQYF	TGCAGCGCCGAGGAGGCAGATACGCAGTATTTT
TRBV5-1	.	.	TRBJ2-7	CASSLYRRDYEQYF	TGCGCCAGCAGCTTATACAGGAGAGACTACGAGCAGTACTTC
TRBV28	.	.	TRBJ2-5	CASSLQGRTQYF	TGTGCCAGCAGTTTGCAGGGGAGGACCCAGTACTTC
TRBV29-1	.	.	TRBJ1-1	CSVVRMGATEAFF	TGCAGCGTTGTTCGAATGGGAGCCACTGAAGCTTTCTTT
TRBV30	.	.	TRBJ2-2	CAWSKGAGELFF	TGTGCCTGGAGTAAGGGGGCCGGGGAGCTGTTTTTT
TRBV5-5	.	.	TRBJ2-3	CASSLDGTSTDTQYF	TGTGCCAGCAGCTTGGACGGGACTAGCACAGATACGCAGTATTTT
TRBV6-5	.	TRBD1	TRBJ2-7	CASNIVAGTDYEQYF	TGTGCCAGCAACATCGTCGCCGGGACAGACTACGAGCAGTACTTC
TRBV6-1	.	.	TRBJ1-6	CASRFGGAIFSLHF	TGTGCCAGCAGGTTCGGGGGAGCCATTTTTTCCCTCCACTTT
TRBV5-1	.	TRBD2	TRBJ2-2	CASSFGTSGGAGELFF	TGCGCCAGCAGCTTCGGGACTAGCGGGGGGGCCGGGGAGCTGTTTTTT
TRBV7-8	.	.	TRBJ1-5	CASSTLDMSDQPQHF	TGTGCCAGCAGCACCCTGGACATGAGCGATCAGCCCCAGCATTTT
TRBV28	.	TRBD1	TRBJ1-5	CASSLNPRGSQPQHF	TGTGCCAGCAGTTTAAATCCCAGGGGGTCTCAGCCCCAGCATTTT